These 19 T cell receptor beta chains share one sample of origin, sequenced in a study of beta chain features in type 1 diabetes. The entirety of the isolated RNA underwent reverse transcription, so expressed TCRB transcripts were sequenced. Sequencing used immunoSEQ multiplex PCR; TCRdb keeps in-frame clones, though not all of them. The table lists fewer than 250,000 clones, around 68% of them singletons. Sequenced material: naive CD4+ T cells from blood. The origin of the receptors is a young man in good health.

V usage is TRBV30 and J usage is TRBJ2-5; D tentatively fits TRBD1 or TRBD2 (6 bases each). V was pared by 0 bases and J by 2 bases, with 10 bases between. This CDR3 has 14 amino acids. Germline CDR1 GTSNPN, CDR2 SVGIG (reference sequence). The CDR3 loop is CAWSVGGQQETQYF. CDR3 DNA: TGTGCCTGGAGTGTAGGGGGGCAGCAAGAGACCCAGTACTTC.

The rearrangement joins TRBV25-1 to TRBJ2-1; 13 nucleotides match TRBD2. Trimming removed 4 bases from V and 8 bases from J; junction bases left unmatched: 2. The CDR3 runs to 14 residues. Germline V gives CDR1 MGHDK, CDR2 SYGVNS. The CDR3, as DNA: TGTGCCAGCAGTGGGGGACTAGCGGGGTATGAGCAGTTCTTC. It yields the protein CASSGGLAGYEQFF.

The rearrangement joins TRBV13 to TRBJ2-5; D is unresolved. The V gene's germline CDR1 is PRHDT and CDR2 FYEKMQ (reference sequence). V was cut by 5 bases and J by 5 bases, with 15 bases left in between. The CDR3 is 14 residues long. The CDR3 DNA reads TGTGCCAGCAGCCTTACGCCGTTAGGGGAGACCCAGTACTTC. This gives the protein CASSLTPLGETQYF.

The chain is built from TRBV29-1 and TRBJ2-6, with unresolved D. The CDR3 covers 17 residues. Germline assignment: CDR1 SQVTM and CDR2 ANQGSEA. Trimming stripped 4 bases from V and 1 base from J, with 17 bases between. CDR3 DNA sequence: TGCAGCGTTGCAAAGGGCCCTCACCTTTCTGGGGCCAACGTCCTGACTTTC. Protein product: CSVAKGPHLSGANVLTF.

This chain connects TRBV29-1 to TRBJ2-3; 9 bases match TRBD2. The CDR3 consists of 14 residues. Germline V gives CDR1 SQVTM, CDR2 ANQGSEA. J lost 0 bases, V lost 4 bases, and 2 bases had no gene match. Here the CDR3 DNA reads TGCAGCGTTGTGACTAGCGGAAGCACAGATACGCAGTATTTT. It yields the protein CSVVTSGSTDTQYF.

This rearrangement joins TRBV5-4 to TRBJ2-5; D tentatively reads TRBD1 or TRBD2 (6 bases each). V lost 1 base, J lost 5 bases, and 12 bases lay in between. The CDR3 runs 14 residues. Germline CDR1 reads SGHNT; CDR2 reads YYREEE (reference sequence). In nucleotides, the CDR3 is TGTGCCAGCAGCTTGTTGGGGGGCCGGGAGACCCAGTACTTC. Translation: CASSLLGGRETQYF. Full variable domain (missing parts from reference TRBV5-4 and TRBJ2-5): ETGVTQSPTHLIKTRGQQVTLRCSSQSGHNTVSWYQQALGQGPQFIFQYYREEENGRGNFPPRFSGLQFPNYSSELNVNALELDDSALYLCASSLLGGRETQYFGPGTRLLVL.

The chain carries TRBV2 and TRBJ2-1; a possible D gene is TRBD2 (6 bases). The CDR3 is made up of 15 amino acids. V lost 4 bases to trimming and J lost 0 bases, with 10 bases between them. CDR1 and CDR2 from the germline V gene are SNHLY and FYNNEI. CDR3 residues: CASSGMRGSYNEQFF. CDR3 bases: TGTGCCAGCAGTGGTATGCGGGGCTCCTACAATGAGCAGTTCTTC.

J is TRBJ2-7 and V is TRBV2, with 10 bases identical to TRBD2. The V and J ends lost 1 base and 4 bases, in that order; junction bases with no gene match: 4. The V gene's germline CDR1 is SNHLY and CDR2 FYNNEI. CDR3 size: 15 residues. DNA for the CDR3: TGTGCCAGCAGTGAAGAGCGGGGGGGCAGTTACGAGCAGTACTTC. Protein product: CASSEERGGSYEQYF. Filled out from reference TRBV2 and TRBJ2-7, the complete variable domain reads EPEVTQTPSHQVTQMGQEVILRCVPISNHLYFYWYRQILGQKVEFLVSFYNNEISEKSEIFDDQFSVERPDGSNFTLKIRSTKLEDSAMYFCASSEERGGSYEQYFGPGTRLTVT.

There are a few counts of this clone. The V call is TRBV7-8, the J call TRBJ1-2, with D unclear. The CDR3 is 12 amino acids. V dropped 4 bases and J dropped 3 bases, with 6 bases sitting between them. CDR1 is SGHVS and CDR2 is FQNEAQ in the germline V gene. The CDR3 DNA reads TGTGCCAGCAGCTCCGTTCACTATGGCTACACCTTC. Translated, it gives CASSSVHYGYTF.

The chain uses TRBV4-3 and TRBJ2-7; D call uncertain. CDR3 length: 13 amino acids. V shed 4 bases and J shed 2 bases, with 9 bases lying between them. Looked up from germline, CDR1 is LGHNA and CDR2 is YSLEER. CDR3 sequence reads: CASSRDVAYEQYF. CDR3 coding DNA: TGCGCCAGCAGCCGAGACGTTGCCTACGAGCAGTACTTC.

V is TRBV4-1 and J is TRBJ2-1; 8 nucleotides align to TRBD1. From germline, CDR1 is MGHRA and CDR2 YSYEKL. CDR3 length: 14 amino acids. V was pared by 3 bases and J by 6 bases, with 4 bases of the junction left unmatched. CDR3 residues: CASSQTGAFNEQFF. CDR3 nucleotides: TGCGCCAGCAGCCAGACAGGGGCTTTCAATGAGCAGTTCTTC.

This chain links TRBV5-6 with TRBJ2-1; tentatively, D is TRBD2 (6 bases). The germline V gene encodes CDR1 SGHDT and CDR2 YYEEEE. Trimming took 0 bases from V and 0 from J, leaving 10 bases between them. The CDR3 loop spans 16 amino acids. The CDR3 DNA is TGTGCCAGCAGCTTGGACGGACTAACCTCCTACAATGAGCAGTTCTTC. Amino acids: CASSLDGLTSYNEQFF.

The rearrangement uses TRBV28 and TRBJ2-7; D not certain. The CDR3 extends over 13 amino acids. The V and J ends lost 5 bases and 4 bases respectively, with 12 bases between them. Germline V CDR1 and CDR2: MDHEN, SYDVKM. The CDR3 is CASSALARYEQYF. CDR3 nucleotides: TGTGCCAGCAGTGCCCTCGCTAGATACGAGCAGTACTTC. Looking up the rest from reference TRBV28 and TRBJ2-7 gives the full variable domain: DVKVTQSSRYLVKRTGEKVFLECVQDMDHENMFWYRQDPGLGLRLIYFSYDVKMKEKGDIPEGYSVSREKKERFSLILESASTNQTSMYLCASSALARYEQYFGPGTRLTVT.

V and J are TRBV12-5 and TRBJ2-3, with D perhaps being TRBD1 or TRBD2 (5 bases each). Trimming took 1 base from V and 4 from J, leaving 9 bases between them. This CDR3 comprises 14 residues. Germline lookup yields CDR1 LGHNT and CDR2 FRNRAP. Here the CDR3 DNA reads TGTGCTAGTGGTTTGGGGGGGAATGCAGATACGCAGTATTTT. Encoded protein: CASGLGGNADTQYF.

This clone was seen once. The chain has TRBV29-1 and TRBJ2-7, with D uncertain. The CDR3 is 13 amino acids. The V end lost 5 bases, the J end lost 2 bases, and 13 bases lay between the germline ends. Germline V gene data show CDR1 as SQVTM and CDR2 as ANQGSEA. The CDR3 bases are TGCAGCGTTTATCTAGGCCGTACCTACGAGCAGTACTTC. Its protein is CSVYLGRTYEQYF.

The rearrangement joins TRBV30 to TRBJ1-6; D is possibly TRBD1 (6 bases). V was pared by 4 bases and J by 0 bases, with 10 bases between. CDR3 length: 15 residues. CDR1 and CDR2 (germline): GTSNPN, SVGIG (reference sequence). Here the CDR3 DNA reads TGTGCCTGGAATCAGGGGAGCTCCTATAATTCACCCCTCCACTTT. Translating it yields CAWNQGSSYNSPLHF.

CDR3 in DNA: TGTGCCAGCAGCTTAGCCCCTTCGGCCTTGAGGGTAGAGACCCAGTACTTC. It encodes CASSLAPSALRVETQYF. The chain uses TRBV7-9 and TRBJ2-5, with a tentative D call TRBD2 (5 bases). This CDR3 has 17 residues. V lost 0 bases and J lost 4, with 18 bases in between. CDR1 is SEHNR and CDR2 is FQNEAQ in the germline V gene (reference sequence).

This rearrangement joins TRBV4-1 to TRBJ1-5; D is possibly TRBD1 (5 bases). The length of the CDR3 is 14 residues. CDR1 is MGHRA, CDR2 YSYEKL, per germline. V was pared by 2 bases and J by 6 bases, with 11 bases between. The CDR3 region is CASSQPGRAQPQHF. CDR3 nucleotide sequence: TGCGCCAGCAGCCAACCCGGCAGGGCTCAGCCCCAGCATTTT.

The chain carries TRBV30 and TRBJ1-5, with a tentative D call TRBD1 (5 bases). This CDR3 has 14 amino acids. The germline CDR1 and CDR2 sequences are GTSNPN and SVGIG (reference sequence). V gave up 3 bases and J gave up 7 bases, with 16 bases separating them. The CDR3 DNA reads as TGTGCCTGGAGCCCCTACCAGGGTTTCCAGCCCCAGCATTTT. Residues: CAWSPYQGFQPQHF. Drawing the rest from reference TRBV30 and TRBJ1-5, the complete variable domain is SQTIHQWPATLVQPVGSPLSLECTVEGTSNPNLYWYRQAAGRGLQLLFYSVGIGQISSEVPQNLSASRPQDRQFILSSKKLLLSDSGFYLCAWSPYQGFQPQHFGDGTRLSIL.